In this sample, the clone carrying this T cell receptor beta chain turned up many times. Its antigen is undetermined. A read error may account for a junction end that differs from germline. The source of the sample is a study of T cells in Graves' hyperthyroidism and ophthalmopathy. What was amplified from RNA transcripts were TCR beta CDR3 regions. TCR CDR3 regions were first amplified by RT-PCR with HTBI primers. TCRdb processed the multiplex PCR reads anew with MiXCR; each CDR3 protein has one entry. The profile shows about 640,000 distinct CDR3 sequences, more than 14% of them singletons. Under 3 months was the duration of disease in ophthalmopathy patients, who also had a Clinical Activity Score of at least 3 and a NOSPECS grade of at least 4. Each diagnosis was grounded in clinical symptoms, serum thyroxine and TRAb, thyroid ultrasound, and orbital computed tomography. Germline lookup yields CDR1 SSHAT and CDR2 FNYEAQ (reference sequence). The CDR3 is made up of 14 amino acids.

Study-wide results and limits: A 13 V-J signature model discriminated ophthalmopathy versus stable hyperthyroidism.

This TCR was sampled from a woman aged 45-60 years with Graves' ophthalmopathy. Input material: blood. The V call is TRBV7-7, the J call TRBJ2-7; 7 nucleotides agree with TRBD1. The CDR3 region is CASSPLEGGLEQYF. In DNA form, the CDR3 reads TGTGCTAGCAGCCCCCTTGAAGGGGGCCTCGAGCAGTACTTC.